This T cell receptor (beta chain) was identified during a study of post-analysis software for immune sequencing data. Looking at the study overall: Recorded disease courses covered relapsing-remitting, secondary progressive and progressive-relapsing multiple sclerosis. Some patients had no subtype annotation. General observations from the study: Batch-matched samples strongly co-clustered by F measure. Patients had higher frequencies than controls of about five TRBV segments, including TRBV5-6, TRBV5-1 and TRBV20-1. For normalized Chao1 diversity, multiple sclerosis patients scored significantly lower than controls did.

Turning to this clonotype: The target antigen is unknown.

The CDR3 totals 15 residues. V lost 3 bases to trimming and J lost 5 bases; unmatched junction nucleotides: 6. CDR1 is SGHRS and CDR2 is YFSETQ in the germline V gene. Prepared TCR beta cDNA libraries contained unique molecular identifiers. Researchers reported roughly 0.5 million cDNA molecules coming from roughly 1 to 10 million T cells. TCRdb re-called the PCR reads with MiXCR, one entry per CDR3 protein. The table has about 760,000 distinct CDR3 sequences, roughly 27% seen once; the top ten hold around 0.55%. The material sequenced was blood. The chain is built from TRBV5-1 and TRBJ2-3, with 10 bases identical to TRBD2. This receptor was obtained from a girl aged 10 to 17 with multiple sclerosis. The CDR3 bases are TGCGCCAGCAGCTCTAGCGGGGGCTCGGGAGATACGCAGTATTTT. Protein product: CASSSSGGSGDTQYF.